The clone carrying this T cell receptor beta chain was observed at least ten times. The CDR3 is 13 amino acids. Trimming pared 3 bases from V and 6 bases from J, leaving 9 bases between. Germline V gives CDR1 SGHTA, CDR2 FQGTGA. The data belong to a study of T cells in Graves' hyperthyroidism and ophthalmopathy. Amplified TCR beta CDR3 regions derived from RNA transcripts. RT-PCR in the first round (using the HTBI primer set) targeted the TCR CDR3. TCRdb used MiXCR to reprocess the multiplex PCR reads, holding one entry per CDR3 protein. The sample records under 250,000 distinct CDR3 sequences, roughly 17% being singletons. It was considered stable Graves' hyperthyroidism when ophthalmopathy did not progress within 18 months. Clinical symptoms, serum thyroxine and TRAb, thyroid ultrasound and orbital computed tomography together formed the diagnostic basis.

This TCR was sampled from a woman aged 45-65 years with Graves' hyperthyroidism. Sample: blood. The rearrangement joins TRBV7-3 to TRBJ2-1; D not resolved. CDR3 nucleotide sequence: TGTGCCAGCAGCTTTCCCGGGTCCAATGAGCAGTTCTTC. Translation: CASSFPGSNEQFF.